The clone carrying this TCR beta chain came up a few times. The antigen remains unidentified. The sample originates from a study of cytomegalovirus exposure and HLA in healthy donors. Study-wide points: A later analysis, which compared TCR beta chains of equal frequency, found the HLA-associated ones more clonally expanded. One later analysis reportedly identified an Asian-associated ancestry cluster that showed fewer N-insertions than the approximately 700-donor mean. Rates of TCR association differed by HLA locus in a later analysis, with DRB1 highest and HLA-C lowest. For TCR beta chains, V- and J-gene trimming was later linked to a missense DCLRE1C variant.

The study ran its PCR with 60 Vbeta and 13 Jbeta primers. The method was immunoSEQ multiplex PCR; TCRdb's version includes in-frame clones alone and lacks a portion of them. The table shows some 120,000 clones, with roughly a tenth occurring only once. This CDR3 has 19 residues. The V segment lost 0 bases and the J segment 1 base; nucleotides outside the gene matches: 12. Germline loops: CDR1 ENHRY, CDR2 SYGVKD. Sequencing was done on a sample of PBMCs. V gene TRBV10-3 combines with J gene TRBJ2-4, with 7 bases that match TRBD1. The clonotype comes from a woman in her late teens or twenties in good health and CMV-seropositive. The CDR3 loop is CAISESRLRQGEAKNIQYF. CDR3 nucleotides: TGTGCCATCAGTGAGTCGAGACTCAGACAGGGAGAGGCCAAAAACATTCAGTACTTC.